One sample yielded the 2 T cell receptor beta chains listed below, sequenced in a study of OX40 agonist ivuxolimab in advanced cancers. Some clones are missing from TCRdb's copy, which holds only in-frame ones; the method was immunoSEQ multiplex PCR. The sample carries 100,000 or so clones, less than 90% recorded once. The sample consisted of CD4+ or CD8+ T cells sorted from blood, taken in a trial of the OX40 agonist ivuxolimab. The receptors derive from an adult with an advanced solid tumor such as melanoma, head and neck, liver or kidney cancer.

This rearrangement joins TRBV11-1 to TRBJ2-2, with unresolved D. There are 15 residues in the CDR3. Trimming took 5 bases from V and 2 from J, leaving 12 bases between them. In germline, CDR1 is SGHAT, CDR2 FQDESV (reference sequence). CDR3 in amino acids: CASSDLWVNTGELFF. CDR3 DNA sequence: TGTGCCAGCAGCGATCTGTGGGTTAACACCGGGGAGCTGTTTTTT. Full variable domain (rest looked up from reference TRBV11-1 and TRBJ2-2): EAEVAQSPRYKITEKSQAVAFWCDPISGHATLYWYRQILGQGPELLVQFQDESVVDDSQLPKDRFSAERLKGVDSTLKIQPAELGDSAMYLCASSDLWVNTGELFFGEGSRLTVL.

This chain joins TRBV7-9 and TRBJ2-5; D possibly corresponds to TRBD2 (6 bases). Germline CDR1 and CDR2: SEHNR and FQNEAQ (reference sequence). V dropped 1 base and J dropped 5 bases, with 11 bases sitting between them. The CDR3 runs to 14 residues. The CDR3 protein is CASSLGTNGETQYF. For the CDR3, the DNA is TGTGCCAGCAGCTTAGGGACTAACGGCGAGACCCAGTACTTC.